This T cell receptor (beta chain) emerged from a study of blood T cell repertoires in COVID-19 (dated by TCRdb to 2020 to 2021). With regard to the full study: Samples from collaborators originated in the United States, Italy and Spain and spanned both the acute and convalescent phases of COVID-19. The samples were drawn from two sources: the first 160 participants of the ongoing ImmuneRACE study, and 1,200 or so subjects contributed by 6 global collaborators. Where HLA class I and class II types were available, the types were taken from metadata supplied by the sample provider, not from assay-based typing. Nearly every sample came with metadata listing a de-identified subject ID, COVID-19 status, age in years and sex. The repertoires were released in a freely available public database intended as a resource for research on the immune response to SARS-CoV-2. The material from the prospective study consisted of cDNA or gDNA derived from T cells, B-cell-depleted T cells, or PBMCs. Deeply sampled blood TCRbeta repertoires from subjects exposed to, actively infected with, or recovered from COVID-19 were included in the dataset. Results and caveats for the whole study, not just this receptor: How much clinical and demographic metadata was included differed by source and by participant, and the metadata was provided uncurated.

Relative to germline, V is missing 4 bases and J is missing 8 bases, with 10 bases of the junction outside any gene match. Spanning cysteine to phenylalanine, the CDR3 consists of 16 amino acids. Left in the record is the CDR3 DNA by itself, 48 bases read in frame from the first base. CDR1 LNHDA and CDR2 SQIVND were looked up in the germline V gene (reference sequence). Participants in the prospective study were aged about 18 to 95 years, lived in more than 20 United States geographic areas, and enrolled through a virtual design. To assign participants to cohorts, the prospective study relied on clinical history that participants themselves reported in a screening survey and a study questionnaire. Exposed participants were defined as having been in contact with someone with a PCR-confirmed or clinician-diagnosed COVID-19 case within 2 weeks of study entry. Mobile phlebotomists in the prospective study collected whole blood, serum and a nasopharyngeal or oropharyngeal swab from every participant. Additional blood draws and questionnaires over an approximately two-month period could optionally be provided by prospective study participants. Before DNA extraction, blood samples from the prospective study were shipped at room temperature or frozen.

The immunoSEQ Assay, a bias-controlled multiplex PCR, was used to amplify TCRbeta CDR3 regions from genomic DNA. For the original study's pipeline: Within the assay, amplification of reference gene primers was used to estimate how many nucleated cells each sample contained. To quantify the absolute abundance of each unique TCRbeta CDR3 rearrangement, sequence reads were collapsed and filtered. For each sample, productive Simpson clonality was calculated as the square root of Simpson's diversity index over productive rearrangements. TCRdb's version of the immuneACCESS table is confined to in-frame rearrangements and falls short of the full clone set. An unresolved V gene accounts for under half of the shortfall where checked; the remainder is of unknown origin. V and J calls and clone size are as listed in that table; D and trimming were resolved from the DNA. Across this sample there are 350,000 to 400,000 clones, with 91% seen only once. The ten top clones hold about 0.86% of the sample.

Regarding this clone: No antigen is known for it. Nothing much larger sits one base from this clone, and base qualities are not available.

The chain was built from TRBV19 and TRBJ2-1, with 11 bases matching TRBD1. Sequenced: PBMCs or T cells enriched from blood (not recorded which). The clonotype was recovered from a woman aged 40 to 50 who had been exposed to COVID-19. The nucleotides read TGTGCCAGTAGTAAAGGGACAGGGGGAAGGGGCGATGAGCAGTTCTTC. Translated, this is CASSKGTGGRGDEQFF.